The sequence of this T cell receptor beta chain was determined in a study of technical replicates of blood from a handful of donors. Measured with immunoSEQ multiplex PCR; TCRdb has only the in-frame clones, and not every one. The sample yields about 98,000 clones, approximately 96% seen once. Germline assignment: CDR1 SNHLY and CDR2 FYNNEI. Trimming cost V 3 bases and J 2 bases, with 7 bases left between them. There are 13 residues in the CDR3. This receptor was obtained from a human donor in good health. The J gene is TRBJ1-2, the V gene TRBV2; D is unclear. Input material: T cells isolated from PBMCs. The CDR3 is CASSEERNYGYTF. The CDR3 DNA sequence: TGTGCCAGCAGTGAGGAGAGAAACTATGGCTACACCTTC.